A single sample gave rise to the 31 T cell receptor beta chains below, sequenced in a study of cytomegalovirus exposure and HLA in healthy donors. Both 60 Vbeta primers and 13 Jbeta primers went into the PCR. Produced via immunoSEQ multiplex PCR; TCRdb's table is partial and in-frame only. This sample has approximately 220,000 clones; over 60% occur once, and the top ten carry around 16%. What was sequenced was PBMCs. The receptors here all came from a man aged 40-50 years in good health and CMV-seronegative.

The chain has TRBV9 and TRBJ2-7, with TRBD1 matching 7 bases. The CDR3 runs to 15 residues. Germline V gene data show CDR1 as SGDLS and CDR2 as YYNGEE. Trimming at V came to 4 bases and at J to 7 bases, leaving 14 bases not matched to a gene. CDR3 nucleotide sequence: TGTGCCAGCAGCCCCGCCACCGGGTTCAGGGGGGAGCAGTACTTC. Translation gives CASSPATGFRGEQYF.

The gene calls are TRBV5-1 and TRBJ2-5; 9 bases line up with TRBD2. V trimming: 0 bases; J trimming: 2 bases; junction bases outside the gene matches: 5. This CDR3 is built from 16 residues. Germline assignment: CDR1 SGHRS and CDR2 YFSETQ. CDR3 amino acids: CASSLEPAGGQETQYF. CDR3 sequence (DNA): TGCGCCAGCAGCTTGGAACCGGCGGGGGGGCAAGAGACCCAGTACTTC.

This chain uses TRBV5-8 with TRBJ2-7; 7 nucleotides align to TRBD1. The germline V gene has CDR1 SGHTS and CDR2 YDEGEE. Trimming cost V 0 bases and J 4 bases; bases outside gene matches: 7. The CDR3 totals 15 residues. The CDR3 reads CASSLVQGEYYEQYF. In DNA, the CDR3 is TGTGCCAGCAGCTTGGTCCAGGGGGAGTATTACGAGCAGTACTTC.

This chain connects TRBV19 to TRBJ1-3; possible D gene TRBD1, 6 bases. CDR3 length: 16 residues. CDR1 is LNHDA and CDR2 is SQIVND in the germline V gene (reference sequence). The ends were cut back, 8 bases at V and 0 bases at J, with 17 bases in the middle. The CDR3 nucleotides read TGTGCCAGTGGGTTAGGACAGACCACCTCTGGAAACACCATATATTTT. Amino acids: CASGLGQTTSGNTIYF. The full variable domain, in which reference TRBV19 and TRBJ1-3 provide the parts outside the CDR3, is DGGITQSPKYLFRKEGQNVTLSCEQNLNHDAMYWYRQDPGQGLRLIYYSQIVNDFQKGDIAEGYSVSREKKESFPLTVTSAQKNPTAFYLCASGLGQTTSGNTIYFGEGSWLTVV.

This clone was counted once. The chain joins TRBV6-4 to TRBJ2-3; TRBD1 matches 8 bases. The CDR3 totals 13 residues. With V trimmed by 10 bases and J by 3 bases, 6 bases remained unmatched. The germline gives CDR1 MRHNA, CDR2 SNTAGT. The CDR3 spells CAIQGAPTDTQYF. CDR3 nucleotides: TGTGCCATCCAGGGGGCGCCGACAGATACGCAGTATTTT.

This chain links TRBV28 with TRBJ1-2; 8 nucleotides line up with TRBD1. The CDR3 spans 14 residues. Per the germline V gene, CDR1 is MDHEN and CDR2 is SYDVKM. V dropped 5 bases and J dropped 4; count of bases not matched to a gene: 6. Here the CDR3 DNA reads TGTGCCAGCAGTGCCGACAGGGGCCTCTATGGCTACACCTTC. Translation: CASSADRGLYGYTF.

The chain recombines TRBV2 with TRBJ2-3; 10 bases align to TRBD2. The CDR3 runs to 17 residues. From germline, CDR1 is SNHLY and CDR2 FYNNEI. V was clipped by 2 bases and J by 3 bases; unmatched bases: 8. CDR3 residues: CASSERPSGGWTDTQYF. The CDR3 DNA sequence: TGTGCCAGCAGTGAACGGCCTAGCGGGGGTTGGACAGATACGCAGTATTTT.

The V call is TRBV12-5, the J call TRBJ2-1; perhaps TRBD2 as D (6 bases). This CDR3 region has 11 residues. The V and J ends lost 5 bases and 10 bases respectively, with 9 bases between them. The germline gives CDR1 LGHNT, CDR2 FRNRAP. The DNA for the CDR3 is TGTGCTAGTGGTGAACTAGCAGAGCAGTTCTTC. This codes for CASGELAEQFF.

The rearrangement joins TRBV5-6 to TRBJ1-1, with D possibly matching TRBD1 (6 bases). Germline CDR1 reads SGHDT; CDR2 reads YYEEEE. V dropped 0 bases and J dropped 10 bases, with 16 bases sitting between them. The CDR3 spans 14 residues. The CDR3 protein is CASSLAAGALGAFF. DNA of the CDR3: TGTGCCAGCAGCTTGGCCGCGGGGGCCCTAGGAGCTTTCTTT.

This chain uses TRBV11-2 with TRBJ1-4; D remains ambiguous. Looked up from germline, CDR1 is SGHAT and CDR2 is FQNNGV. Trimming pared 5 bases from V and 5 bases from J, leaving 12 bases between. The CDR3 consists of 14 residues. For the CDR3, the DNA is TGTGCCAGCAGCCACCGGGATTTCAATGAAAAACTGTTTTTT. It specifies CASSHRDFNEKLFF.

CDR3 nucleotide sequence: TGCGCCAGCAGCTTGGAGGGTCTAGCGGACTCCTACGAGCAGTACTTC. Amino acid sequence: CASSLEGLADSYEQYF. The chain links TRBV5-1 to TRBJ2-7; 7 bases line up with TRBD2. The J segment lost 0 bases and the V segment lost 0 bases, leaving 6 bases of the junction unmatched. CDR1 and CDR2 (germline): SGHRS, YFSETQ. The length of the CDR3 is 16 residues.

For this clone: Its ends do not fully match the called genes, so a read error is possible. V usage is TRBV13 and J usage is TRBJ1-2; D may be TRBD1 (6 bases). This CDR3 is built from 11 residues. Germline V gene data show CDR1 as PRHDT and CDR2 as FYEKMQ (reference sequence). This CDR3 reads CASSLYKWGPF. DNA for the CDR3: TGTGCCAGCAGCTTGTACAAGTGGGGGCCCTTC. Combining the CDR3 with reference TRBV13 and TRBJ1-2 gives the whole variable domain AAGVIQSPRHLIKEKRETATLKCYPIPRHDTVYWYQQGPGQDPQFLISFYEKMQSDKGSIPDRFSAQQFSDYHSELNMSSLELGDSALYFCASSLYKWGPFGSGTRLTVV.

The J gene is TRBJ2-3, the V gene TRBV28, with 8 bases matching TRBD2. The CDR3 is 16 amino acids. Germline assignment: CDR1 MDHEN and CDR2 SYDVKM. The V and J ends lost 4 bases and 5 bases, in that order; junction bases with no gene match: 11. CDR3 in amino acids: CASSSSAGVQGDTQYF. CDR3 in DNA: TGTGCCAGCAGTTCTTCAGCGGGAGTGCAGGGAGATACGCAGTATTTT.

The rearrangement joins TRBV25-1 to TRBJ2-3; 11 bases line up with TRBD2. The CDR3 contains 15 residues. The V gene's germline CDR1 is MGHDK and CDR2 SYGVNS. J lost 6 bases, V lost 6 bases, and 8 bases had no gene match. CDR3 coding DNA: TGTGCCAGCAGACTAGCGGGAGCGCTTGGGGATACGCAGTATTTT. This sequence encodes CASRLAGALGDTQYF.

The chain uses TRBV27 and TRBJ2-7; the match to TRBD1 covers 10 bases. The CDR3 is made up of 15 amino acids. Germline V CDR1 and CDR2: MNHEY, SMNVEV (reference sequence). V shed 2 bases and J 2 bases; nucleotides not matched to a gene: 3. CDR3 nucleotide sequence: TGTGCCAGCAGTTTAGGGACAGGGGTAGCCTACGAGCAGTACTTC. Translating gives CASSLGTGVAYEQYF.

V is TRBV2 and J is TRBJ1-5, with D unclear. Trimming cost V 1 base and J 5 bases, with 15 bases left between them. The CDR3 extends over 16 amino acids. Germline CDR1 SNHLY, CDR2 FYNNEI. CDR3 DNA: TGTGCCAGCAGTGAAGGCTGGGGAGGTAAGGATCAGCCCCAGCATTTT. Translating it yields CASSEGWGGKDQPQHF.

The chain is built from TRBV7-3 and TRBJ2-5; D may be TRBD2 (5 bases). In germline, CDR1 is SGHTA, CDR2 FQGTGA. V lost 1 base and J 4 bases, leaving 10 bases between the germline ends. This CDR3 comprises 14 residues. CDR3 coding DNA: TGTGCCAGCAGCTTAAGTCTAGCTTCAGAGACCCAGTACTTC. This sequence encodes CASSLSLASETQYF.

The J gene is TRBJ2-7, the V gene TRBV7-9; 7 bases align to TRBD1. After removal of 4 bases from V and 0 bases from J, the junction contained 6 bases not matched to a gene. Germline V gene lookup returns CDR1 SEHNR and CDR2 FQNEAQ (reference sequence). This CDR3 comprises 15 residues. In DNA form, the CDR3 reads TGTGCCAGCAGCTCTACCAGGGACAGCTCCTACGAGCAGTACTTC. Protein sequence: CASSSTRDSSYEQYF.

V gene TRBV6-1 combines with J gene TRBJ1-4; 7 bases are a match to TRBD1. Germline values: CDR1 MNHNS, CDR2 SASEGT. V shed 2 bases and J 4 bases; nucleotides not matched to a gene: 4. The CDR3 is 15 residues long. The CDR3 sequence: CASSERQGFNEKLFF. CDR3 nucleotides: TGTGCCAGCAGTGAAAGACAGGGCTTTAATGAAAAACTGTTTTTT.

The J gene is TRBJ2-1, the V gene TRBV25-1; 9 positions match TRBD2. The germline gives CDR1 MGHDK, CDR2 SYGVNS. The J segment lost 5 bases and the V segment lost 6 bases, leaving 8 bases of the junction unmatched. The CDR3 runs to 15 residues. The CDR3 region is CASRIAGAQHNEQFF. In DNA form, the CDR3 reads TGTGCCAGCAGGATAGCGGGGGCCCAACACAATGAGCAGTTCTTC.

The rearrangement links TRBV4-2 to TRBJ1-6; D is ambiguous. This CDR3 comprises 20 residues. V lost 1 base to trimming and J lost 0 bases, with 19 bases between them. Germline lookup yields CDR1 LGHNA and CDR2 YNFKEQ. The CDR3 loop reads CASSQGSISTESSYNSPLHF. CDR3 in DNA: TGTGCCAGCAGCCAAGGCTCCATTTCAACCGAGAGCTCCTATAATTCACCCCTCCACTTT.

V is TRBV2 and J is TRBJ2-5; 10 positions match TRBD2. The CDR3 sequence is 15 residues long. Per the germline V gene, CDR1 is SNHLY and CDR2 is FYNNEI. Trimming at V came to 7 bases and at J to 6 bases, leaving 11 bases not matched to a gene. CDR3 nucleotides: TGTGCCAGCAAAACGAGCGGGGGGGCCTCGAAGACCCAGTACTTC. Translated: CASKTSGGASKTQYF.

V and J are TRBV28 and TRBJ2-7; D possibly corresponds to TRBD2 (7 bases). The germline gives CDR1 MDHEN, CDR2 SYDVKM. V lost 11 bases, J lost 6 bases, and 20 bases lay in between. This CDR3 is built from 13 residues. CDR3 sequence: CAHSGGPLSEQYF. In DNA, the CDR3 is TGTGCCCACTCGGGGGGCCCCCTCTCCGAGCAGTACTTC.

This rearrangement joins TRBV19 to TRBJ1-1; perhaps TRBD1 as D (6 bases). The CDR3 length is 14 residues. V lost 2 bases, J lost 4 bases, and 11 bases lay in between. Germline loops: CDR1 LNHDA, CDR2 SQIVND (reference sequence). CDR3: CASSIRGWATEAFF. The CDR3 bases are TGTGCCAGTAGTATAAGGGGGTGGGCCACTGAAGCTTTCTTT.

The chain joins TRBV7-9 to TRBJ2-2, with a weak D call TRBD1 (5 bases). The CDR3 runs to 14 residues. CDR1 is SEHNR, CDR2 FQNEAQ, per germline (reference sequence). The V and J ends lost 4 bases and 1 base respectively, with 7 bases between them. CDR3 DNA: TGTGCCAGCAGCTCGCAGGGGAACACCGGGGAGCTGTTTTTT. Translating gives CASSSQGNTGELFF.

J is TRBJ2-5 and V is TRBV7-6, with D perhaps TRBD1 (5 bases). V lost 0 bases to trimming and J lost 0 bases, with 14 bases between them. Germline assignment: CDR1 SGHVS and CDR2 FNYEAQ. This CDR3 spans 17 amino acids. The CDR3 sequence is CASSLARTKLHQETQYF. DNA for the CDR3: TGTGCCAGCAGCTTAGCCCGGACAAAGTTGCACCAAGAGACCCAGTACTTC.

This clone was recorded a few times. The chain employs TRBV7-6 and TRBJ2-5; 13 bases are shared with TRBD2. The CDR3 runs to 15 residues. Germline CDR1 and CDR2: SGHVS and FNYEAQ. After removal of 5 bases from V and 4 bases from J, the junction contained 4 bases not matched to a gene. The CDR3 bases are TGTGCCAGCAGCCTACGGACTAGCGGGGGAGAGACCCAGTACTTC. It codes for CASSLRTSGGETQYF.

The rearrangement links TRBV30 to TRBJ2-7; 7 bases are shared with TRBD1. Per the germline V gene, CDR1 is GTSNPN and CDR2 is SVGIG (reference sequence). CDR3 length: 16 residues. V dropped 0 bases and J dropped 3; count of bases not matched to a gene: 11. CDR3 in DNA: TGTGCCTGGAGTGTACCACGGACAGGCGAGAACTACGAGCAGTACTTC. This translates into CAWSVPRTGENYEQYF.

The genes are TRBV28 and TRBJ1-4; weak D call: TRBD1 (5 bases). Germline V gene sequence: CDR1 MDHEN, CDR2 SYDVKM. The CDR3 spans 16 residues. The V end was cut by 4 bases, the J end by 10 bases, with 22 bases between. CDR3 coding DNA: TGTGCCAGCAGTTCCCCCCGCCAGGGCCTGGCTGGAAAACTGTTTTTT. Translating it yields CASSSPRQGLAGKLFF.

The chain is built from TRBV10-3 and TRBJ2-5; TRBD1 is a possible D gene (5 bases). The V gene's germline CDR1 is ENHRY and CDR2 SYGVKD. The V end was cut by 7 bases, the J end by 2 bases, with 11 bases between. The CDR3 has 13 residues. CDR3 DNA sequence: TGTGCCATCACCTCAGGGTATCAAGAGACCCAGTACTTC. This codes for CAITSGYQETQYF.

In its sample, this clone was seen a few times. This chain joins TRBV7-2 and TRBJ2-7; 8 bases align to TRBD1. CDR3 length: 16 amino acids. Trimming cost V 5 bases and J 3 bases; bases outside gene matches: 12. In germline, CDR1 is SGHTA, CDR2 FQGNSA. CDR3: CASSGGGQGAFYEQYF. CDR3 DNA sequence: TGTGCCAGCAGCGGAGGAGGGCAGGGGGCGTTCTACGAGCAGTACTTC. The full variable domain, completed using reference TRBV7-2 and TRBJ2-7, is GAGVSQSPSNKVTEKGKDVELRCDPISGHTALYWYRQSLGQGLEFLIYFQGNSAPDKSGLPSDRFSAERTGGSVSTLTIQRTQQEDSAVYLCASSGGGQGAFYEQYFGPGTRLTVT.